This T cell receptor (beta chain) is drawn from a study of naive and memory T cell subsets. Amplification of ligated cDNA took four PCR rounds with SP2 and nested alpha and beta constant primers. TCRdb fed the 5' RACE reads into MiXCR, producing one record per CDR3 protein. The sample has roughly 62,000 distinct CDR3 sequences, 6.5% to 9% seen once. An oligonucleotide containing a UMI was ligated to the 3' end of TCR cDNA. Whole-blood samples were roughly 2.7 ml of peripheral blood from healthy adult volunteers. The sample holds many counts of this clonotype. This TCR was recovered from a female donor in good health.

The CDR3 coding sequence is TGTGCCAGCAGTTTAAGGATGGCAGGGGGGAAGGTGAGCAATCAGCCCCAGCATTTT. Translation gives CASSLRMAGGKVSNQPQHF. V is TRBV28 and J is TRBJ1-5; 7 bases fit TRBD1. The V gene end was trimmed by 2 bases and the J gene end by 1 base; junction bases not matched to a gene: 14. CDR1 is MDHEN and CDR2 is SYDVKM in the germline V gene. The CDR3 has 19 amino acids.